The 29 T cell receptor beta chains below all came from one sample that was sequenced in a study of early T cells in non-severe SARS-CoV-2 infection. One entry per CDR3 protein results from TCRdb running MiXCR on the 5' RACE reads. The table has fewer than 65,000 distinct CDR3 sequences, around 8.5% seen once. Material for sequencing was whole blood. The receptors were sampled from an adult who was a healthcare worker with PCR-confirmed SARS-CoV-2 infection or an uninfected control (not recorded which).

The table lists this clonotype with many counts. This sequence joins TRBV30 and TRBJ2-3, with D maybe TRBD2 (5 bases). The CDR3 is made up of 16 amino acids. V lost 2 bases and J 0 bases, leaving 15 bases between the germline ends. The germline gives CDR1 GTSNPN, CDR2 SVGIG (reference sequence). The CDR3 nucleotides read TGTGCCTGGAGTATAGCGACTAACCCTAGCACAGATACGCAGTATTTT. Translation: CAWSIATNPSTDTQYF.

This rearrangement joins TRBV3-1 to TRBJ1-6; D not resolved. Germline V CDR1 and CDR2: LGHDT, YNNKEL (reference sequence). The CDR3 is 14 amino acids. The germline V and J ends were trimmed by 4 bases and 8 bases, with 12 bases remaining between them. The CDR3, as DNA: TGTGCCAGCAGCCCAATGGTTTTTGATTCACCCCTCCACTTT. Translating it yields CASSPMVFDSPLHF.

This clonotype was picked up a small number of times. The chain is built from TRBV3-1 and TRBJ2-1; the match to TRBD2 covers 8 bases. V trimming: 4 bases; J trimming: 12 bases; junction bases outside the gene matches: 14. The CDR3 runs 15 residues. Germline V gene sequence: CDR1 LGHDT, CDR2 YNNKEL (reference sequence). The CDR3 bases are TGTGCCAGCAGCCCGACAACGGGACTAGGGTATAGGCAGTTCTTC. It is translated as CASSPTTGLGYRQFF.

This clonotype was counted ten times or more. The rearrangement links TRBV6-1 to TRBJ2-7, with D possibly TRBD1 on 5 matching bases. CDR3 length equals 16 residues. Germline lookup yields CDR1 MNHNS and CDR2 SASEGT. V lost 3 bases to trimming and J lost 6 bases, with 21 bases between them. The CDR3 here is CASSDLDSLREGEQYF. The CDR3 DNA sequence: TGTGCCAGCAGTGATCTAGACAGTCTCAGGGAAGGCGAGCAGTACTTC.

This clonotype has a handful of counts. The chain is built from TRBV19 and TRBJ1-2; D is unclear. This CDR3 contains 16 residues. Per the germline V gene, CDR1 is LNHDA and CDR2 is SQIVND (reference sequence). Trimming cost V 2 bases and J 3 bases, with 16 bases left between them. The CDR3 bases are TGTGCCAGTAGTATATCCCCCACGAACATCCACTATGGCTACACCTTC. It translates to CASSISPTNIHYGYTF.

Ten or more counts support this clonotype. This rearrangement joins TRBV7-6 to TRBJ2-3; D is undetermined. Trimming pared 3 bases from V and 5 bases from J, leaving 6 bases between. CDR1 and CDR2 (germline): SGHVS, FNYEAQ. CDR3 length: 12 amino acids. The CDR3 is CASSFARDTQYF. The CDR3 DNA reads as TGTGCCAGCAGCTTCGCCAGAGATACGCAGTATTTT.

This clonotype appeared a few times. The chain uses TRBV20-1 and TRBJ1-1, with D hard to call. The ends were cut back, 6 bases at V and 3 bases at J, with 17 bases in the middle. Germline CDR1 and CDR2: DFQATT and SNEGSKA (reference sequence). The length of the CDR3 is 14 residues. DNA of the CDR3: TGCAGTGCCTCCCCCATTTCTAGGGACACTGAAGCTTTCTTT. Translation: CSASPISRDTEAFF.

At least ten counts were recorded for this clonotype. This chain joins TRBV30 and TRBJ2-3; 10 nucleotides align to TRBD2. V was pared by 1 base and J by 1 base, with 5 bases of the junction left unmatched. CDR1 GTSNPN and CDR2 SVGIG come from the germline V gene (reference sequence). The length of the CDR3 is 16 residues. The CDR3 coding sequence is TGTGCCTGGAGTGGGGGACTAGCGAGGGGCACAGATACGCAGTATTTT. It specifies CAWSGGLARGTDTQYF. Based on the CDR3 plus reference TRBV30 and TRBJ2-3, the full variable domain is SQTIHQWPATLVQPVGSPLSLECTVEGTSNPNLYWYRQAAGRGLQLLFYSVGIGQISSEVPQNLSASRPQDRQFILSSKKLLLSDSGFYLCAWSGGLARGTDTQYFGPGTRLTVL.

This clonotype was picked up a small number of times. An end of the junction differs from the germline gene, which may be a read error. This sequence joins TRBV24-1 and TRBJ2-1; TRBD2 is a possible D gene (7 bases). The CDR3 has 12 residues. The germline V gene has CDR1 KGHDR and CDR2 SFDVKD. The CDR3 DNA follows: TGTGCCACCAGTGATTTGCGCGGGGGCATGGTCTTC. Protein product: CATSDLRGGMVF.

The chain joins TRBV18 to TRBJ2-1, with unresolved D. V was shortened by 2 bases and J by 0 bases, with 14 bases between the two germline ends. This CDR3 has 17 amino acids. Germline CDR1 and CDR2: KGHSH and LQKENI. CDR3 in DNA: TGTGCCAGCTCACCAGGTTATTCCTTTAGCTCCTACAATGAGCAGTTCTTC. This encodes CASSPGYSFSSYNEQFF. Combining the CDR3 with reference TRBV18 and TRBJ2-1 gives the whole variable domain NAGVMQNPRHLVRRRGQEARLRCSPMKGHSHVYWYRQLPEEGLKFMVYLQKENIIDESGMPKERFSAEFPKEGPSILRIQQVVRGDSAAYFCASSPGYSFSSYNEQFFGPGTRLTVL.

This clonotype showed up many times. The chain joins TRBV18 to TRBJ2-6; either TRBD1 or TRBD2 may supply D (5 bases each). Germline V gives CDR1 KGHSH, CDR2 LQKENI. V was shortened by 0 bases and J by 0 bases, with 9 bases between the two germline ends. The CDR3 has 17 amino acids. The CDR3 sequence: CASSPPGRSSGANVLTF. In DNA, the CDR3 is TGTGCCAGCTCACCACCGGGACGGTCCTCTGGGGCCAACGTCCTGACTTTC. The entire variable domain, with the rest obtained from reference TRBV18 and TRBJ2-6, is as follows: NAGVMQNPRHLVRRRGQEARLRCSPMKGHSHVYWYRQLPEEGLKFMVYLQKENIIDESGMPKERFSAEFPKEGPSILRIQQVVRGDSAAYFCASSPPGRSSGANVLTFGAGSRLTVL.

This clonotype was observed a few times. The chain carries TRBV7-2 and TRBJ1-5; a possible D gene is TRBD1 (5 bases). CDR1 and CDR2 (germline): SGHTA, FQGNSA. The CDR3 has 16 residues. Trimming removed 5 bases at V and 0 bases at J, with 14 bases between. Here the CDR3 reads CASSSGGIYSNQPQHF. CDR3 DNA sequence: TGTGCCAGCAGCAGTGGGGGGATATATAGCAATCAGCCCCAGCATTTT.

This clonotype appeared many times. The chain employs TRBV2 and TRBJ1-2; TRBD1 aligns across 7 bases. The CDR3 length is 15 residues. CDR1 and CDR2 (germline): SNHLY, FYNNEI. The junction had 6 bases not matched to a gene; V was cut back by 0 bases and J by 5 bases. DNA of the CDR3: TGTGCCAGCAGTGAAGCGCGGGACAGATTTTATGGCTACACCTTC. It is translated as CASSEARDRFYGYTF.

The genes are TRBV19 and TRBJ2-3, with 9 bases matching TRBD1. Germline CDR1 reads LNHDA; CDR2 reads SQIVND (reference sequence). J lost 4 bases, V lost 5 bases, and 7 bases had no gene match. CDR3 size: 15 residues. The CDR3 coding sequence is TGTGCCAGTAGTTCCGGGACAGGGAACCCAGATACGCAGTATTTT. Protein sequence: CASSSGTGNPDTQYF.

This clonotype was observed a few times. This rearrangement joins TRBV5-1 to TRBJ2-1; the D is unclear. Per germline, CDR1 SGHRS and CDR2 YFSETQ. The ends were cut back, 7 bases at V and 5 bases at J, with 10 bases in the middle. The CDR3 runs 12 residues. In DNA, the CDR3 is TGCGCCAGCTCTGACGAGCACAATGAGCAGTTCTTC. Translation gives CASSDEHNEQFF.

J is TRBJ2-4 and V is TRBV20-1; TRBD2 is a possible D gene (5 bases). Per the germline V gene, CDR1 is DFQATT and CDR2 is SNEGSKA (reference sequence). The CDR3 is 12 residues long. V was cut by 6 bases and J by 7 bases, with 13 bases left in between. In nucleotides, the CDR3 is TGCAGTGCCGCGAGAGGCGGGAACATTCAGTACTTC. This sequence encodes CSAARGGNIQYF.

This clonotype has only a few counts. The V and J genes are TRBV3-1 and TRBJ2-5, with 9 bases matching TRBD2. The CDR3 loop spans 16 amino acids. Losses at the gene ends were 1 base for V and 2 bases for J; bases not matched to a gene: 5. The germline CDR1 and CDR2 sequences are LGHDT and YNNKEL (reference sequence). DNA of the CDR3: TGTGCCAGCAGCCAAGTGGCTAGCGGGGAACAAGAGACCCAGTACTTC. Its translation is CASSQVASGEQETQYF.

This clonotype has more than one count but fewer than ten. J is TRBJ2-1 and V is TRBV10-3, with no clear D. CDR3 length equals 12 residues. V was trimmed by 0 bases and J by 9 bases, leaving 6 bases between them. Germline V gives CDR1 ENHRY, CDR2 SYGVKD. CDR3 sequence: CAISESTPEQFF. CDR3 DNA sequence: TGTGCCATCAGTGAGTCGACCCCTGAGCAGTTCTTC.

This clonotype has more than one count but fewer than ten. The chain recombines TRBV3-1 with TRBJ2-1; 8 positions agree with TRBD1. With 1 base clipped from V and 7 bases from J, the junction kept 12 bases outside the gene matches. This CDR3 comprises 17 residues. Germline loops: CDR1 LGHDT, CDR2 YNNKEL (reference sequence). The CDR3 here is CASSQGLPGQARNEQFF. The CDR3 DNA follows: TGTGCCAGCAGCCAAGGACTACCGGGACAGGCGAGGAATGAGCAGTTCTTC.

This clonotype was recorded a few times. The chain employs TRBV7-8 and TRBJ1-2; D remains ambiguous. The CDR3 is made up of 13 amino acids. Trimming pared 6 bases from V and 2 bases from J, leaving 10 bases between. Germline CDR1 SGHVS, CDR2 FQNEAQ. The CDR3 DNA reads TGTGCCAGCAGTTCGGACGGAAACTATGGCTACACCTTC. Translating gives CASSSDGNYGYTF.

The chain couples TRBV12-3 or TRBV12-4 to TRBJ1-5; D not certain. The CDR3 is 12 amino acids. V was pared by 8 bases and J by 7 bases, with 12 bases between. CDR3 nucleotide sequence: TGTGCCAGCGCTATCTCGGGCCAGCCCCAGCATTTT. Translated, it gives CASAISGQPQHF.

This chain joins TRBV7-2 and TRBJ2-7; weak D call: TRBD2 (5 bases). The CDR3 totals 14 residues. Trimming took 5 bases from V and 7 from J, leaving 18 bases between them. The V gene's germline CDR1 is SGHTA and CDR2 FQGNSA. The CDR3: CASSIRRSGGEQYF. The CDR3 coding sequence is TGTGCCAGCAGCATAAGACGGAGCGGCGGGGAGCAGTACTTC.

The rearrangement links TRBV7-6 to TRBJ1-1; D remains ambiguous. V was clipped by 2 bases and J by 1 base, with 20 bases between them. The CDR3 has 18 amino acids. Germline V gene lookup returns CDR1 SGHVS and CDR2 FNYEAQ. The CDR3 DNA follows: TGTGCCAGCAGCTTAAGGACCCCTGAGCAGATTCCGAACACTGAAGCTTTCTTT. Protein: CASSLRTPEQIPNTEAFF.

This clonotype was picked up many times. The chain joins TRBV6-6 to TRBJ1-2; D is perhaps TRBD1 (6 bases). The CDR3 is 16 amino acids. Germline CDR1 reads MNHNY; CDR2 reads SVGAGI (reference sequence). Deletions cut 2 bases from V and 2 bases from J, with 15 bases between. The CDR3 sequence is CASSYGQQRKNYGYTF. The CDR3 region has the DNA TGTGCCAGCAGTTACGGACAGCAACGGAAAAACTATGGCTACACCTTC.

This clonotype was recorded a few times. The rearrangement joins TRBV5-1 to TRBJ2-1, with D unresolved. Germline CDR1 SGHRS, CDR2 YFSETQ. The CDR3 length is 15 residues. V was cut by 0 bases and J by 3 bases, with 10 bases left in between. CDR3 sequence (DNA): TGCGCCAGCAGCTTGGAGGCGAGCCGCTACAATGAGCAGTTCTTC. Protein sequence: CASSLEASRYNEQFF.

This clonotype was found a few times. J is TRBJ2-3 and V is TRBV7-9; unclear D gene. The CDR3 is 15 residues long. Trimming removed 1 base at V and 2 bases at J, with 10 bases between. The germline gives CDR1 SEHNR, CDR2 FQNEAQ (reference sequence). CDR3 bases: TGTGCCAGCAGCTTAGGACGGATCATCACAGATACGCAGTATTTT. Translating it yields CASSLGRIITDTQYF.

The chain links TRBV7-9 to TRBJ2-1; 10 positions match TRBD1. This CDR3 is 13 amino acids long. CDR1 and CDR2 (germline): SEHNR, FQNEAQ (reference sequence). The V gene end was trimmed by 6 bases and the J gene end by 7 bases; junction bases not matched to a gene: 3. CDR3 DNA: TGTGCCAGCAGGGGGACAGGGGAAAATGAGCAGTTCTTC. Translated: CASRGTGENEQFF.

The chain links TRBV27 to TRBJ2-1; D is unclear. Germline V gives CDR1 MNHEY, CDR2 SMNVEV (reference sequence). The CDR3 consists of 13 residues. V shed 6 bases and J shed 4 bases, with 10 bases lying between them. CDR3 nucleotides: TGTGCCAGCAGACTGGCCGGGTACAATGAGCAGTTCTTC. Encoded protein: CASRLAGYNEQFF.

Concerning this clonotype: With a much larger clone just one base away, this may be a read error. V gene TRBV21-1 combines with J gene TRBJ2-3; the table's TRBD1 call for D was not verified on the DNA. TRBV21-1 is deemed a pseudogene. This CDR3 is 17 amino acids long. CDR3 DNA: TGTGCCAGCAGCCAAGCGATTCTAGTGGGGGAAACAGATACGCAGTATTTT. It encodes CASSQAILVGETDTQYF.